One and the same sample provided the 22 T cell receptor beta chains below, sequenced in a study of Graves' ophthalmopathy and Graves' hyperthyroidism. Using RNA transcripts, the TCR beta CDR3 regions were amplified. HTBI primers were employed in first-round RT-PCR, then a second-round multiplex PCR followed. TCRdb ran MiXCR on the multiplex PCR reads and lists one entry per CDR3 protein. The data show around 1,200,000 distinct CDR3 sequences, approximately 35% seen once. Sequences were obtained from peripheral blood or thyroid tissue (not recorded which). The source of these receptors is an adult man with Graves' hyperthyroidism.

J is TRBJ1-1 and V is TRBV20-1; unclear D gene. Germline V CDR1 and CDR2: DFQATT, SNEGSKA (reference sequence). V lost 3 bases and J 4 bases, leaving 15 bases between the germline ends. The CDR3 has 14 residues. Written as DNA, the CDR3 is TGCAGTGCTAGGGCACGGGGTGTGAGCACTGAAGCTTTCTTT. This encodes CSARARGVSTEAFF.

In nucleotides, the CDR3 is TGCAGCGTTGATACGATGGCGGGACAGCCCGTTGGGGACTATGGCTACACCTTC. Its protein is CSVDTMAGQPVGDYGYTF. The V and J genes are TRBV29-1 and TRBJ1-2, with TRBD1 matching over 7 bases. Germline V gene sequence: CDR1 SQVTM, CDR2 ANQGSEA. The CDR3 sequence is 18 residues long. After removal of 3 bases from V and 3 bases from J, the junction contained 19 bases not matched to a gene.

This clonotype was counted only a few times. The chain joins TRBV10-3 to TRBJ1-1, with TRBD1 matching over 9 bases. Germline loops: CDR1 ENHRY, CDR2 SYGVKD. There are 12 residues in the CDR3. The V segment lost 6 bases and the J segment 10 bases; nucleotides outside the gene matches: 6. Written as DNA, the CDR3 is TGTGCCATCAGAGATAACAGGGGGCGAGCTTTCTTT. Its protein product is CAIRDNRGRAFF.

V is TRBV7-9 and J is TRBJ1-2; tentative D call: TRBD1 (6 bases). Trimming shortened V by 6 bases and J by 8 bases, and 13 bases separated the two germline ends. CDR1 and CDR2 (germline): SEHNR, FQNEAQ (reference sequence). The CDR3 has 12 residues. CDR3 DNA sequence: TGTGCCAGCAGTTCAGGGGCAGAGGGCTACACCTTC. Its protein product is CASSSGAEGYTF.

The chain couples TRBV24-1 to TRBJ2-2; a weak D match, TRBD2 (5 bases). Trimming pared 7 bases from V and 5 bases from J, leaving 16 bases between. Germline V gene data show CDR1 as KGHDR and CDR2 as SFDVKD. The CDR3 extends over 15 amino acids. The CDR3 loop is CATSVDQRRTGELFF. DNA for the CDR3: TGTGCCACCAGCGTCGATCAGCGGCGGACCGGGGAGCTGTTTTTT.

CDR3 DNA sequence: TGTGCCACCAGTGACGCCGGACAGGGGCCCTCTGGAAACACCATATATTTT. Translating gives CATSDAGQGPSGNTIYF. This chain links TRBV24-1 with TRBJ1-3; 9 nucleotides align to TRBD1. The J segment lost 0 bases and the V segment lost 4 bases, leaving 6 bases of the junction unmatched. CDR1 and CDR2 from the germline V gene are KGHDR and SFDVKD. The CDR3 totals 17 residues.

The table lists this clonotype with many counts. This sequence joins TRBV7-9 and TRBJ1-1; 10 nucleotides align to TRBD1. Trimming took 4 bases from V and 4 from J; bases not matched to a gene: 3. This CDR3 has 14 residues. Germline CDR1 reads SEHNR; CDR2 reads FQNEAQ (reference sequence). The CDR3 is CASSSRTGGTEAFF. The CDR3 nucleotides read TGTGCCAGCAGCTCACGGACAGGGGGCACTGAAGCTTTCTTT.

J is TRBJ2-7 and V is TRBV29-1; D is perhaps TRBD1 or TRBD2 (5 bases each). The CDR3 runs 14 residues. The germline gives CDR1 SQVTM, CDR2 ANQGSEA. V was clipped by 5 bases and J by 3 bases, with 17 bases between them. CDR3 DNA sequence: TGCAGCGTTAGGGACGGTGACGGAAACTACGAGCAGTACTTC. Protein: CSVRDGDGNYEQYF.

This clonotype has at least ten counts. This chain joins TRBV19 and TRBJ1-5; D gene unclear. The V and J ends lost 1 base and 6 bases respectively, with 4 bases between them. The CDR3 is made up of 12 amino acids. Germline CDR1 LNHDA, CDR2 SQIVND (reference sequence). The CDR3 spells CASSIGSQPQHF. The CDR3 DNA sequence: TGTGCCAGTAGTATAGGGAGTCAGCCCCAGCATTTT.

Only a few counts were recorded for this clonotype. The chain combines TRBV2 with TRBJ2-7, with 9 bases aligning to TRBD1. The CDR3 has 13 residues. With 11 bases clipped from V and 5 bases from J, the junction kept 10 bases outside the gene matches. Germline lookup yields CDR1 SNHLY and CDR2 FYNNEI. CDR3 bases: TGTGCCTGGAGTGCACAGGGGGCCGACGAGCAGTACTTC. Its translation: CAWSAQGADEQYF.

The CDR3 sequence is CASSYSIRGTGELFF. CDR3 nucleotide sequence: TGTGCCAGCAGTTACTCGATCAGGGGCACCGGGGAGCTGTTTTTT. The rearrangement uses TRBV2 and TRBJ2-2; maybe TRBD1 (6 bases). V was pared by 5 bases and J by 4 bases, with 14 bases between. The germline gives CDR1 SNHLY, CDR2 FYNNEI. This CDR3 has 15 residues.

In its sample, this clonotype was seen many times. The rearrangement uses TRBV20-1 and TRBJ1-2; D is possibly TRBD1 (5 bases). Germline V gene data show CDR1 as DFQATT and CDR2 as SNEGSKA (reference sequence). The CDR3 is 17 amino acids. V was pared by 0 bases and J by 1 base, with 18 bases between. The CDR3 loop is CSAREPGQVARNYGYTF. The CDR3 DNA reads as TGCAGTGCTAGAGAACCCGGACAAGTGGCCCGTAACTATGGCTACACCTTC.

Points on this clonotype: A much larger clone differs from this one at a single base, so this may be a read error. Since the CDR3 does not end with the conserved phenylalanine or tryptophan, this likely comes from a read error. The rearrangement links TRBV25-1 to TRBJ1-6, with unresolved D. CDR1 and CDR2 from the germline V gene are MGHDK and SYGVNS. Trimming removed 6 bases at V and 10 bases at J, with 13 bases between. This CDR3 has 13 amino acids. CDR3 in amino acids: CASSPDGYSPLHS. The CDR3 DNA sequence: TGTGCCAGCAGCCCCGACGGGTACTCACCCCTCCACTCT.

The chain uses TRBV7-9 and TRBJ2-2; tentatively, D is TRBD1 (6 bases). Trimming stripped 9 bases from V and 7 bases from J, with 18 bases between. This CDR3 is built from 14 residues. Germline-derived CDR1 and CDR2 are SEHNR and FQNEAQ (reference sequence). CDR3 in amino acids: CARTDSADLGELFF. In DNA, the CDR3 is TGTGCCAGAACGGACAGCGCAGATCTCGGGGAGCTGTTTTTT. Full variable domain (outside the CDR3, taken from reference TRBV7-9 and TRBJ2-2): DTGVSQNPRHKITKRGQNVTFRCDPISEHNRLYWYRQTLGQGPEFLTYFQNEAQLEKSRLLSDRFSAERPKGSFSTLEIQRTEQGDSAMYLCARTDSADLGELFFGEGSRLTVL.

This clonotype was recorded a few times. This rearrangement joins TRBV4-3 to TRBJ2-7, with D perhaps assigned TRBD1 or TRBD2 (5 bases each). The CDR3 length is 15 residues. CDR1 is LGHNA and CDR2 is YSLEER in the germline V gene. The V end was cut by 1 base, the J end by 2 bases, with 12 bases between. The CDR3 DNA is TGCGCCAGCAGCCAAGTCCCGGGACCACCCTACGAGCAGTACTTC. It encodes CASSQVPGPPYEQYF.

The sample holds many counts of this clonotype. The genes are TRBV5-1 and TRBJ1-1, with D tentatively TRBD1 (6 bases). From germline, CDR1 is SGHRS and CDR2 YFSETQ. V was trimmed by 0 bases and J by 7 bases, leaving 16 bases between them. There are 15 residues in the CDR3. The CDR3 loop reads CASSLASQGLGEAFF. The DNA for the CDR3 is TGCGCCAGCAGCTTGGCCTCACAGGGTTTGGGTGAAGCTTTCTTT.

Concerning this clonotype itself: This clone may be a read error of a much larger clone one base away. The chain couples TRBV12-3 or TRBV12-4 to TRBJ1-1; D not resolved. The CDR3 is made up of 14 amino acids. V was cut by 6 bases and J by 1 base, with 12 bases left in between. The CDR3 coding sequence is TGTGCCAGCAGAACGTCCCCTGAGAACACTGAAGCTTTCTTT. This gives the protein CASRTSPENTEAFF.

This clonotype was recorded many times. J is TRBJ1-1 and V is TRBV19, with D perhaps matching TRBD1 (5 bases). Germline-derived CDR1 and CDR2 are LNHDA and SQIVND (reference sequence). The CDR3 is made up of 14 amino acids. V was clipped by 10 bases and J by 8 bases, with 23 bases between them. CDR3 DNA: TGTGCCACCCAAACAGGAGAAGAAATACCGGAAGCTTTCTTT. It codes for CATQTGEEIPEAFF. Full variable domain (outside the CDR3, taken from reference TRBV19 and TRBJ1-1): DGGITQSPKYLFRKEGQNVTLSCEQNLNHDAMYWYRQDPGQGLRLIYYSQIVNDFQKGDIAEGYSVSREKKESFPLTVTSAQKNPTAFYLCATQTGEEIPEAFFGQGTRLTVV.

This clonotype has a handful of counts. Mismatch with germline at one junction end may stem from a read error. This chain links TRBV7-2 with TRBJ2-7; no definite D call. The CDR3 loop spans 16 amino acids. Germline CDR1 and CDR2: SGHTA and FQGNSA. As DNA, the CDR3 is TGTGCCAGCAGCTTACTTTCTGGGCCCCGGGTTTACGGGCAGTACTTC. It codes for CASSLLSGPRVYGQYF.

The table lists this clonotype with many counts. This chain's CDR3 is CASSSVRPRDHYGYTF. The CDR3 DNA reads TGTGCCAGCAGCTCCGTCCGTCCCAGGGATCACTATGGCTACACCTTC. The chain is built from TRBV7-9 and TRBJ1-2; maybe TRBD1 (5 bases). V was trimmed by 4 bases and J by 3 bases, leaving 18 bases between them. Germline CDR1 SEHNR, CDR2 FQNEAQ (reference sequence). CDR3 length: 16 amino acids.

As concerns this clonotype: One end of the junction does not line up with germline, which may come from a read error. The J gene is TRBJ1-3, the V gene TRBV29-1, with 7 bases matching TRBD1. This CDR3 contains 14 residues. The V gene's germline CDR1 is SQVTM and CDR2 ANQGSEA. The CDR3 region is CSVDTGEAGNTTYF. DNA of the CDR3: TGCAGCGTCGATACAGGGGAAGCTGGAAACACCACATATTTT.

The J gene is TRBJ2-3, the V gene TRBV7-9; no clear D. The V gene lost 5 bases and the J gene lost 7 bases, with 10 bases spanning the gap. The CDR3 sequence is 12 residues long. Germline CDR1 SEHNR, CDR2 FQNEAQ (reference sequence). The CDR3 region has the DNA TGTGCCAGCAGCCGCCCGCGGTATACGCAGTATTTT. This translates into CASSRPRYTQYF.